Below are 29 T cell receptor beta chains sequenced from a single sample in a study of blood T cell repertoires in COVID-19. Measured with immunoSEQ multiplex PCR; TCRdb has only the in-frame clones, and not every one. The table lists around 200,000 clones, 75% to 90% of them singletons. Sequenced sample: peripheral blood. The receptor source for this set is a human donor with active or convalescent COVID-19. The donor label of this sample is uncertain.

The chain is built from TRBV3-1 (or the pseudogene TRBV3-2) and TRBJ1-2, with a weak D call TRBD1 (5 bases). V was trimmed by 2 bases and J by 6 bases, leaving 16 bases between them. CDR3 length equals 15 residues. Per germline, CDR1 LGHDT and CDR2 YNNKEL (reference sequence). CDR3 region: CASSQKSARGDGYTF. CDR3 nucleotides: TGTGCCAGCAGCCAAAAATCGGCCCGGGGGGATGGCTACACCTTC.

The genes are TRBV5-4 and TRBJ2-2, with 11 positions matching TRBD2. CDR3 length equals 17 residues. Germline CDR1 is SGHNT and CDR2 is YYREEE (reference sequence). V trimming: 4 bases; J trimming: 6 bases; junction bases outside the gene matches: 11. The CDR3 loop is CASSPDLTSGSPGELFF. As DNA, the CDR3 is TGTGCCAGCAGCCCGGACCTAACTAGCGGGAGTCCCGGGGAGCTGTTTTTT.

This chain joins TRBV4-2 and TRBJ2-3; maybe TRBD1 (5 bases). The CDR3 covers 12 residues. From germline, CDR1 is LGHNA and CDR2 YNFKEQ. V gave up 4 bases and J gave up 9 bases, with 11 bases separating them. CDR3 residues: CASSLDSVTQYF. In DNA form, the CDR3 reads TGTGCCAGCAGCCTCGACAGTGTCACGCAGTATTTT.

The chain carries TRBV7-2 and TRBJ1-2; 8 positions match TRBD1. The CDR3 is made up of 14 amino acids. The trim removed 5 bases at V and 3 bases at J, leaving 5 bases unmatched. Germline loops: CDR1 SGHTA, CDR2 FQGNSA. The CDR3 here is CASSTTGVDYGYTF. The CDR3 nucleotides are TGTGCCAGCAGCACGACAGGGGTTGACTATGGCTACACCTTC.

The chain recombines TRBV28 with TRBJ2-7; 9 bases are shared with TRBD1. Germline V gene data show CDR1 as MDHEN and CDR2 as SYDVKM. J was trimmed by 3 bases and V by 5 bases; bases with no gene match: 5. The CDR3 sequence is 14 residues long. CDR3: CASSPATGGYEQYF. CDR3 in DNA: TGTGCCAGCAGTCCAGCGACAGGGGGCTACGAGCAGTACTTC. Based on the CDR3 plus reference TRBV28 and TRBJ2-7, the full variable domain is DVKVTQSSRYLVKRTGEKVFLECVQDMDHENMFWYRQDPGLGLRLIYFSYDVKMKEKGDIPEGYSVSREKKERFSLILESASTNQTSMYLCASSPATGGYEQYFGPGTRLTVT.

The chain has TRBV5-1 and TRBJ1-1; D remains ambiguous. The CDR3 spans 15 residues. Trimming shortened V by 0 bases and J by 4 bases, and 13 bases separated the two germline ends. Germline V lookup: CDR1 SGHRS, CDR2 YFSETQ. CDR3 bases: TGCGCCAGCAGCTTGGTTTCCGGGATCGGCACTGAAGCTTTCTTT. It specifies CASSLVSGIGTEAFF.

This chain connects TRBV2 to TRBJ1-4; 8 bases match TRBD1. The germline V gene has CDR1 SNHLY and CDR2 FYNNEI. The CDR3 length is 15 residues. V lost 3 bases to trimming and J lost 8 bases; unmatched junction nucleotides: 8. The CDR3 region is CASSDRGLPGEKLFF. DNA for the CDR3: TGTGCCAGCAGTGACAGGGGGCTCCCCGGGGAAAAACTGTTTTTT.

The gene calls are TRBV5-4 and TRBJ1-2; D call uncertain. CDR1 is SGHNT and CDR2 is YYREEE in the germline V gene (reference sequence). V dropped 1 base and J dropped 4 bases, with 8 bases sitting between them. The CDR3 has 13 amino acids. CDR3 protein: CASSLPGIYGYTF. The CDR3 DNA sequence: TGTGCCAGCAGCTTGCCGGGAATCTATGGCTACACCTTC.

V usage is TRBV7-2 and J usage is TRBJ2-1, with D unresolved. The germline V gene encodes CDR1 SGHTA and CDR2 FQGNSA. This CDR3 contains 15 residues. The V gene lost 1 base and the J gene lost 1 base, with 8 bases spanning the gap. CDR3 coding DNA: TGTGCCAGCAGCTTAGTAACTAATTCCTACAATGAGCAGTTCTTC. It codes for CASSLVTNSYNEQFF.

This chain joins TRBV25-1 and TRBJ2-1, with 7 bases that match TRBD1. Germline V gene sequence: CDR1 MGHDK, CDR2 SYGVNS. There are 16 residues in the CDR3. V was pared by 7 bases and J by 5 bases, with 14 bases of the junction left unmatched. As DNA, the CDR3 is TGTGCCAGCACTGCTAGAGGGGGCTACCCCAACAATGAGCAGTTCTTC. This codes for CASTARGGYPNNEQFF.

The chain joins TRBV10-3 to TRBJ2-3; D gene unclear. V lost 2 bases and J lost 7, with 16 bases in between. This CDR3 comprises 15 residues. In germline, CDR1 is ENHRY, CDR2 SYGVKD. The chain's CDR3 is CAISEGQAPLYTQYF. The CDR3 nucleotides are TGTGCCATCAGTGAGGGGCAGGCCCCTCTCTATACGCAGTATTTT.

V gene TRBV6-4 combines with J gene TRBJ2-3, with 8 bases fitting TRBD2. J gave up 4 bases and V 2 bases, and 5 bases lay outside the gene matches. The CDR3 contains 15 residues. The germline V gene has CDR1 MRHNA and CDR2 SNTAGT. In DNA form, the CDR3 reads TGTGCCAGCAGTGACGTCGCGGGGGGCGCAGATACGCAGTATTTT. Translating gives CASSDVAGGADTQYF.

The V call is TRBV3-1 (or the pseudogene TRBV3-2), the J call TRBJ1-4; 8 bases agree with TRBD1. Germline assignment: CDR1 LGHDT and CDR2 YNNKEL (reference sequence). J gave up 8 bases and V 2 bases, and 4 bases lay outside the gene matches. The CDR3 spans 14 residues. The CDR3 reads CASSQRTGREKLFF. DNA for the CDR3: TGTGCCAGCAGCCAAAGGACAGGGCGGGAAAAACTGTTTTTT.

The rearrangement uses TRBV5-1 and TRBJ1-1, with D hard to call. The V gene's germline CDR1 is SGHRS and CDR2 YFSETQ. Trimming shortened V by 2 bases and J by 2 bases, and 16 bases separated the two germline ends. The CDR3 consists of 16 residues. The CDR3 nucleotides read TGCGCCAGCAGCTTCCGAGCACCTTCGTCAAACACTGAAGCTTTCTTT. Encoded protein: CASSFRAPSSNTEAFF.

The chain employs TRBV23-1 and TRBJ2-1, with a possible D match to TRBD2 (6 bases). TRBV23-1 is an ORF for which the function is uncertain. The CDR3 runs to 12 residues. V lost 7 bases to trimming and J lost 10 bases, with 14 bases between them. Here the CDR3 reads CASTRGGMEQFF. The CDR3 DNA reads TGCGCCAGCACTCGCGGCGGGATGGAGCAGTTCTTC.

The chain employs TRBV6-5 and TRBJ2-7; TRBD2 is a possible D gene (5 bases). This CDR3 contains 13 residues. CDR1 is MNHEY, CDR2 SVGAGI, per germline. The V gene lost 6 bases and the J gene lost 5 bases, with 14 bases spanning the gap. In nucleotides, the CDR3 is TGTGCCAGCAGGAGGGTCTTTGAGGACGAGCAGTACTTC. Amino acids: CASRRVFEDEQYF.

V and J are TRBV28 and TRBJ2-1, with 8 bases matching TRBD2. In germline, CDR1 is MDHEN, CDR2 SYDVKM. Trimming removed 4 bases from V and 0 bases from J; junction bases left unmatched: 8. This CDR3 is 17 amino acids long. CDR3: CASSSSSGGSSYNEQFF. The CDR3 DNA follows: TGTGCCAGCAGTTCCTCATCGGGGGGGAGCTCCTACAATGAGCAGTTCTTC.

The gene calls are TRBV5-6 and TRBJ1-4, with D possibly being TRBD1 (6 bases). Trimming pared 1 base from V and 6 bases from J, leaving 10 bases between. Looked up from germline, CDR1 is SGHDT and CDR2 is YYEEEE. CDR3 length: 14 residues. The CDR3 region is CASSLWGPDEKLFF. CDR3 coding DNA: TGTGCCAGCAGCTTGTGGGGGCCTGATGAAAAACTGTTTTTT.

V is TRBV28 and J is TRBJ1-4, with 7 bases lining up with TRBD1. The CDR3 is 15 amino acids. CDR1 MDHEN and CDR2 SYDVKM come from the germline V gene. V lost 5 bases and J lost 8; bases outside the gene matches: 11. CDR3 residues: CASSGTRGVWEKLFF. The CDR3 nucleotides read TGTGCCAGCAGTGGCACCAGGGGGGTGTGGGAAAAACTGTTTTTT.

This chain connects TRBV18 to TRBJ1-1; D might be TRBD1 (6 bases). The CDR3 sequence is 15 residues long. V lost 3 bases, J lost 4 bases, and 15 bases lay in between. Germline V lookup: CDR1 KGHSH, CDR2 LQKENI. The CDR3 is CASSPLDRGGTEAFF. The DNA of the CDR3 is TGTGCCAGCTCACCTCTCGACAGAGGGGGCACTGAAGCTTTCTTT.

This clone was seen a handful of times. The CDR3 is CASSPNPGQGSEAFF. The CDR3 DNA is TGTGCCAGCAGCCCCAACCCGGGACAGGGTTCTGAAGCTTTCTTT. This rearrangement joins TRBV11-2 to TRBJ1-1, with 9 bases that match TRBD1. Germline CDR1 is SGHAT and CDR2 is FQNNGV. V gave up 5 bases and J gave up 6 bases; unmatched junction bases: 10. The CDR3 is 15 residues long.

The CDR3 spells CASSQSEQDRGFYNEQFF. Here the CDR3 DNA reads TGCGCCAGCAGTCAATCGGAACAGGACAGGGGGTTTTACAATGAGCAGTTCTTC. The V gene is TRBV23-1, the J gene TRBJ2-1; 10 nucleotides agree with TRBD1. TRBV23-1 is an ORF, and what it does is uncertain. The CDR3 has 18 amino acids. The ends lost 0 bases at V and 4 bases at J; junction bases unmatched: 9.

The chain is built from TRBV25-1 and TRBJ1-5, with 11 positions matching TRBD1. The CDR3 consists of 14 residues. Losses at the gene ends were 8 bases for V and 5 bases for J; bases not matched to a gene: 5. Germline V gene data show CDR1 as MGHDK and CDR2 as SYGVNS. The CDR3 DNA follows: TGTGCCAGCTCCCCGGACAGGGGGCATCAGCCCCAGCATTTT. As protein: CASSPDRGHQPQHF.

The chain employs TRBV29-1 and TRBJ1-6, with TRBD1 matching over 8 bases. Germline trimming cut 4 bases from V and 12 bases from J; bases unmatched to any gene: 14. Per germline, CDR1 SQVTM and CDR2 ANQGSEA. This CDR3 spans 15 amino acids. CDR3 bases: TGCAGCGTTGCCGGGGGCGGGACAGGTGGACGACCCCTCCACTTT. Its protein product is CSVAGGGTGGRPLHF.

This clone has just a few counts. This sequence joins TRBV28 and TRBJ1-6, with D possibly TRBD1 on 6 matching bases. CDR1 and CDR2 from the germline V gene are MDHEN and SYDVKM. V was cut by 4 bases and J by 1 base, with 20 bases left in between. CDR3 length: 19 residues. The CDR3 DNA reads as TGTGCCAGCAGTTCCTTTTCGACAGGCCCCAGGTCCTATAATTCACCCCTCCACTTT. Protein product: CASSSFSTGPRSYNSPLHF. The full variable domain, completed using reference TRBV28 and TRBJ1-6, is DVKVTQSSRYLVKRTGEKVFLECVQDMDHENMFWYRQDPGLGLRLIYFSYDVKMKEKGDIPEGYSVSREKKERFSLILESASTNQTSMYLCASSSFSTGPRSYNSPLHFGNGTRLTVT.

The rearrangement joins TRBV19 to TRBJ2-7; possibly TRBD2 for D (5 bases). This CDR3 comprises 15 residues. The V and J ends lost 3 bases and 3 bases respectively, with 15 bases between them. Looked up from germline, CDR1 is LNHDA and CDR2 is SQIVND (reference sequence). The CDR3 is CASSITGSYLYEQYF. The DNA of the CDR3 is TGTGCCAGTAGTATTACGGGGAGCTACCTCTACGAGCAGTACTTC.

The rearrangement joins TRBV24-1 to TRBJ2-1; 7 bases line up with TRBD2. V dropped 9 bases and J dropped 7; count of bases not matched to a gene: 11. This CDR3 has 14 amino acids. Germline-derived CDR1 and CDR2 are KGHDR and SFDVKD. CDR3 nucleotides: TGTGCCACCTCGGATGCGGGAGATAGTAATGAGCAGTTCTTC. This gives the protein CATSDAGDSNEQFF.

J is TRBJ2-5 and V is TRBV9, with a possible D match to TRBD2 (7 bases). From germline, CDR1 is SGDLS and CDR2 YYNGEE. Trimming left V 10 bases short and J 1 base short, with 20 bases between. The CDR3 has 15 amino acids. CDR3 nucleotide sequence: TGTGCCCGCCGCGTAGGGGGGGGGCCCCAAGAGACCCAGTACTTC. It encodes CARRVGGGPQETQYF.

This chain joins TRBV12-3 or TRBV12-4 and TRBJ1-4, with D unresolved. This CDR3 has 13 residues. Trimming cost V 3 bases and J 6 bases, with 8 bases left between them. The CDR3 region is CASSFGTDEKLFF. The CDR3 bases are TGTGCCAGCAGTTTTGGCACAGATGAAAAACTGTTTTTT.